This T cell receptor beta chain was obtained from a study of shared clonotypes between healthy human individuals. TCRdb's copy holds only in-frame clones and misses some; the assay was immunoSEQ multiplex PCR. Of roughly 640,000 clones detected, 95% to 98% appear once; the ten largest clones hold around 0.057%. CDR1 is MNHEY, CDR2 SVGAGI, per germline. The CDR3 length is 14 residues. V shed 6 bases and J shed 3 bases, with 15 bases lying between them. The receptor was isolated from a woman aged 25 to 39 in good health. The V call is TRBV6-5, the J call TRBJ2-7; D remains unclear. The material sequenced was naive CD4+ T cells sorted from blood. The subset was: CD45RA+ positively selected. The CDR3 here is CASRPPDTYYEQYF. The CDR3 bases are TGTGCCAGCAGACCCCCTGACACCTACTACGAGCAGTACTTC.